These 14 T cell receptor beta chains originate from one sample sequenced in a study of blood T cell repertoires in COVID-19. Profiled with immunoSEQ multiplex PCR; TCRdb holds only in-frame clones, not every one. The data show about 260,000 clones, around 86% seen once. Sequenced: peripheral blood. The source is a middle-aged woman who had recovered from COVID-19.

The rearrangement uses TRBV5-1 and TRBJ2-7, with TRBD2 identical over 13 bases. Trimming cost V 4 bases and J 3 bases; bases outside gene matches: 4. In germline, CDR1 is SGHRS, CDR2 YFSETQ. This CDR3 has 15 residues. The CDR3 sequence is CASSRGTSGVYEQYF. In nucleotides, the CDR3 is TGCGCCAGCAGCCGCGGGACTAGCGGGGTCTACGAGCAGTACTTC.

The rearrangement joins TRBV7-6 to TRBJ2-3, with TRBD2 as a possible D gene (5 bases). Per the germline V gene, CDR1 is SGHVS and CDR2 is FNYEAQ. This CDR3 contains 18 residues. The V end was cut by 5 bases, the J end by 0 bases, with 21 bases between. CDR3 amino acids: CASSPLGAGGESTDTQYF. The DNA of the CDR3 is TGTGCCAGCAGCCCCCTCGGTGCGGGTGGGGAGAGCACAGATACGCAGTATTTT.

This rearrangement joins TRBV6-5 to TRBJ1-5; no clear D gene. This CDR3 is 14 amino acids long. V lost 7 bases and J 3 bases, leaving 13 bases between the germline ends. Germline lookup yields CDR1 MNHEY and CDR2 SVGAGI. The CDR3 here is CASTLSRDNQPQHF. The CDR3, as DNA: TGTGCCAGCACTCTCTCACGGGACAATCAGCCCCAGCATTTT.

The chain couples TRBV7-8 to TRBJ2-1; 9 bases agree with TRBD2. This CDR3 has 16 amino acids. The V segment lost 2 bases and the J segment 4 bases; nucleotides outside the gene matches: 6. CDR1 is SGHVS and CDR2 is FQNEAQ in the germline V gene. DNA of the CDR3: TGTGCCAGCAGCTTATTCCTCGCGGGGGGGTACAATGAGCAGTTCTTC. It translates to CASSLFLAGGYNEQFF.

The chain recombines TRBV14 with TRBJ2-7; D not resolved. Looked up from germline, CDR1 is SGHDN and CDR2 is FVKESK. The CDR3 totals 12 residues. Trimming took 3 bases from V and 3 from J, leaving 6 bases between them. In nucleotides, the CDR3 is TGTGCCAGCAGCCACAGAATCTACGAGCAGTACTTC. Amino acids: CASSHRIYEQYF.

The V gene is TRBV9, the J gene TRBJ2-1; a possible D gene is TRBD2 (6 bases). CDR1 is SGDLS, CDR2 YYNGEE, per germline. The V gene lost 4 bases and the J gene lost 1 base, with 12 bases spanning the gap. The CDR3 totals 15 residues. CDR3 DNA: TGTGCCAGCAGCCCCCGACTAGTATCCTACAATGAGCAGTTCTTC. It codes for CASSPRLVSYNEQFF.

The rearrangement links TRBV30 to TRBJ2-7; maybe TRBD1 (6 bases). V was pared by 3 bases and J by 2 bases, with 23 bases between. Germline V CDR1 and CDR2: GTSNPN, SVGIG (reference sequence). The CDR3 sequence is 17 residues long. CDR3 sequence reads: CAWSVPPTGTRTYEQYF. The CDR3 DNA reads TGTGCCTGGAGCGTCCCCCCAACAGGGACGAGGACCTACGAGCAGTACTTC.

This clone appeared a single time. CDR3 protein: CSAMTFPEAFF. The CDR3 DNA is TGCAGTGCTATGACATTCCCTGAAGCTTTCTTT. The chain has TRBV20-1 and TRBJ1-1; D is ambiguous. The CDR3 contains 11 residues. V was pared by 4 bases and J by 6 bases, with 9 bases between. Germline V gene lookup returns CDR1 DFQATT and CDR2 SNEGSKA (reference sequence).

V usage is TRBV27 and J usage is TRBJ2-7; the match to TRBD2 covers 9 bases. The CDR3 length is 15 residues. The germline V gene encodes CDR1 MNHEY and CDR2 SMNVEV (reference sequence). J gave up 5 bases and V 8 bases, and 13 bases lay outside the gene matches. The CDR3 coding sequence is TGTGCCAGCTCCTACGGGGGCGGGGGGGTTAACGAGCAGTACTTC. The encoded protein is CASSYGGGGVNEQYF.

This clone was found a few times. This chain uses TRBV4-2 with TRBJ1-6, with 9 nucleotides matching TRBD1. With V trimmed by 3 bases and J by 7 bases, 1 base remained unmatched. The CDR3 runs 14 residues. Germline assignment: CDR1 LGHNA and CDR2 YNFKEQ. This CDR3 is CASSQGQGNSPLHF. The CDR3 DNA reads as TGTGCCAGCAGCCAGGGACAGGGAAATTCACCCCTCCACTTT.

The V call is TRBV7-3, the J call TRBJ2-7; D is perhaps TRBD2 (6 bases). The CDR3 loop spans 15 amino acids. V was clipped by 0 bases and J by 2 bases, with 11 bases between them. Germline V lookup: CDR1 SGHTA, CDR2 FQGTGA. The CDR3 sequence: CASSLTSAGTYEQYF. CDR3 nucleotides: TGTGCCAGCAGCTTAACCTCCGCGGGGACCTACGAGCAGTACTTC.

V is TRBV24-1 and J is TRBJ1-2; perhaps TRBD1 as D (5 bases). V was cut by 1 base and J by 8 bases, with 19 bases left in between. Germline assignment: CDR1 KGHDR and CDR2 SFDVKD. This CDR3 spans 16 amino acids. The CDR3 sequence: CATSDFRPTAQAGYTF. CDR3 nucleotides: TGTGCCACCAGTGATTTTCGACCGACAGCGCAGGCGGGCTACACCTTC.

This chain uses TRBV7-2 with TRBJ1-2, with 11 bases identical to TRBD1. J gave up 8 bases and V 5 bases, and 4 bases lay outside the gene matches. The germline gives CDR1 SGHTA, CDR2 FQGNSA. This CDR3 comprises 13 residues. In DNA, the CDR3 is TGTGCCAGCAGCGTGGGACAGGGGGGCGGCTACACCTTC. It translates to CASSVGQGGGYTF.

The chain employs TRBV6-5 and TRBJ2-1; 7 bases are a match to TRBD1. Trimming took 4 bases from V and 9 from J; bases not matched to a gene: 12. The CDR3 is made up of 15 amino acids. Germline CDR1 and CDR2: MNHEY and SVGAGI. CDR3 in amino acids: CASSLWTGMGSEQFF. The CDR3 DNA reads as TGTGCCAGCAGTTTGTGGACAGGAATGGGGAGTGAGCAGTTCTTC.